The present T cell receptor (beta chain) was sequenced within a study of Graves' ophthalmopathy and Graves' hyperthyroidism. Germline values: CDR1 MDHEN, CDR2 SYDVKM. CDR3 length: 13 residues. V gave up 7 bases and J gave up 7 bases, with 16 bases separating them. RNA transcripts provided the template for amplifying TCR beta CDR3 regions. First-round RT-PCR relied on HTBI primers, and a second-round multiplex PCR came next. Each CDR3 protein is one row after TCRdb ran MiXCR on the multiplex PCR reads. Seen here are some 410,000 distinct CDR3 sequences, roughly 21% observed once, and the top ten hold roughly 3%. At least ten counts were recorded for this clonotype. Calling hyperthyroidism stable required that no ophthalmopathy show up within 18 months of follow-up. Newly diagnosed hyperthyroidism donors, aged 18 to 65, duration under 2 months. Enrollment excluded any patients with other autoimmune diseases, uncontrolled infections, pregnancy or lactation.

The sequence was obtained from a woman aged 18-35 years with stable Graves' hyperthyroidism. The chain links TRBV28 to TRBJ2-5, with D possibly being TRBD2 (6 bases). Sequenced: peripheral blood. The CDR3 loop is CASTPGTPRTQYF. The DNA for the CDR3 is TGTGCCAGCACTCCCGGGACTCCCCGGACCCAGTACTTC.